The clone carrying this TCR beta chain came up a few times. What was amplified from RNA transcripts were TCR beta CDR3 regions. TCR CDR3 underwent first-round RT-PCR with the HTBI primer set. Each CDR3 protein is one row after TCRdb ran MiXCR on the multiplex PCR reads. Of more than 500,000 distinct CDR3 sequences listed, roughly 45% are singletons. The sample belongs to a study of T cells in Graves' hyperthyroidism and ophthalmopathy. This clonotype was sampled from an adult woman with Graves' disease, either hyperthyroidism or ophthalmopathy (not recorded which). Sample: peripheral blood or thyroid tissue (not recorded which).

CDR3 DNA: TGTGCCAGCTCGGGACACCTTTACGAGCAGTACTTC. Encoded protein: CASSGHLYEQYF. This sequence joins TRBV7-9 and TRBJ2-7, with D possibly TRBD1 on 6 matching bases. The CDR3 length is 12 residues. Germline V CDR1 and CDR2: SEHNR, FQNEAQ (reference sequence). Trimming took off 8 bases at V and 4 bases at J, with 12 bases between the two ends.